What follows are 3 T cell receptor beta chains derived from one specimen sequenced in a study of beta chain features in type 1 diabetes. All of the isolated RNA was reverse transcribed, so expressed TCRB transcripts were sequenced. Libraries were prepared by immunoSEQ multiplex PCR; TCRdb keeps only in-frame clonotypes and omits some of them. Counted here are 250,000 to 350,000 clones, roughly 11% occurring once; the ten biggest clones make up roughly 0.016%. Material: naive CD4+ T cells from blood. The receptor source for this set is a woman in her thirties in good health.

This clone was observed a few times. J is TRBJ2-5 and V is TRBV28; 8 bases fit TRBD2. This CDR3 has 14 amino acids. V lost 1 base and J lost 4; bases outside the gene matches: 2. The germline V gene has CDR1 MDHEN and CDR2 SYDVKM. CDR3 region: CASSLFAGGETQYF. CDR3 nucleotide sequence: TGTGCCAGCAGTTTATTTGCGGGAGGAGAGACCCAGTACTTC.

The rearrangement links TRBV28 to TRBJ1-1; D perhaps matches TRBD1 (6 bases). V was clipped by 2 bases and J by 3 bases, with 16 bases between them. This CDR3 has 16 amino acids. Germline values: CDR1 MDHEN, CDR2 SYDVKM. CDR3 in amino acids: CASSLGGGRLHTEAFF. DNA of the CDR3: TGTGCCAGCAGTTTAGGGGGGGGCAGGTTGCACACTGAAGCTTTCTTT.

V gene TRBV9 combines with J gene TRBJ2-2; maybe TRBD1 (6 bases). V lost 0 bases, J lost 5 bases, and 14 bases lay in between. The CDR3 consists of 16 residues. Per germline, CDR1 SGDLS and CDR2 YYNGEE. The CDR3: CASSVAGTPSTGELFF. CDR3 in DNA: TGTGCCAGCAGCGTAGCCGGGACACCGAGTACCGGGGAGCTGTTTTTT.